This T cell receptor (beta chain) came from a study of regulatory T cells in long-lasting Graves disease. CDR1 SSHAT and CDR2 FNYEAQ come from the germline V gene (reference sequence). This CDR3 region has 13 residues. This clonotype was detected many times. Compared with germline, one end of the junction differs, possibly owing to a read error. The authors built TCR beta libraries using iRepertoire HTBI primers and Arm-PCR of CDR3 regions. TCRdb reanalysed the multiplex PCR reads using MiXCR and keeps one entry per CDR3 protein. The sample has a few hundred thousand distinct CDR3 sequences; 18% are singletons. As to time point: newly diagnosed GD, antithyroid drugs for less than 3 months. The TCR library used RNA extracted from PBMCs. These data are also associated with another study on T cells in Graves' hyperthyroidism and ophthalmopathy.

Specimen: peripheral blood mononuclear cells (PBMCs), collected at new diagnosis, from a patient treated with antithyroid drugs. V and J are TRBV7-7 and TRBJ2-2; 8 nucleotides line up with TRBD1. The TCR was taken from a woman aged 25 to 39 with Graves disease. CDR3 protein: CASSQTGAGELFF. For the CDR3, the DNA is TGTGCTAGCAGCCAGACAGGGGCCGGGGAGCTGTTTTTT.